The 20 T cell receptor beta chains given below trace back to one sample, sequenced in a study of blood T cell repertoires in COVID-19. Measured with immunoSEQ multiplex PCR; TCRdb has only the in-frame clones, and not every one. The sample shows approximately 170,000 clones, about 85% of them seen only once. Sequenced sample: peripheral blood. The receptors shown here come from a man older than 75 with COVID-19, enrolled during active disease.

This clone was detected only a few times. The V call is TRBV5-6, the J call TRBJ1-6, with a weak D call TRBD1 (5 bases). The CDR3 loop spans 16 amino acids. V lost 0 bases, J lost 9 bases, and 16 bases lay in between. The germline V gene encodes CDR1 SGHDT and CDR2 YYEEEE. CDR3 region: CASSLAGLQGGSPLHF. The CDR3 coding sequence is TGTGCCAGCAGCTTGGCGGGACTCCAGGGTGGTTCACCCCTCCACTTT.

This clone occurred once. This chain joins TRBV20-1 and TRBJ1-1; D uncertain. From germline, CDR1 is DFQATT and CDR2 SNEGSKA (reference sequence). The CDR3 contains 11 residues. V was trimmed by 0 bases and J by 6 bases, leaving 5 bases between them. CDR3 in DNA: TGCAGTGCTAGAGATCCGGCTGAAGCTTTCTTT. Translating it yields CSARDPAEAFF.

J is TRBJ2-3 and V is TRBV18, with TRBD1 matching 8 bases. There are 15 residues in the CDR3. Germline CDR1 and CDR2: KGHSH and LQKENI. V lost 5 bases and J lost 4; bases outside the gene matches: 8. The CDR3 region has the DNA TGTGCCAGCTCAACTCGGGCAGGGGGCGCAGATACGCAGTATTTT. Translation gives CASSTRAGGADTQYF.

The chain combines TRBV2 with TRBJ2-1, with TRBD2 matching over 13 bases. The junction had 2 bases not matched to a gene; V was cut back by 1 base and J by 8 bases. Germline loops: CDR1 SNHLY, CDR2 FYNNEI. The CDR3 is made up of 15 amino acids. CDR3 loop: CASSEETSGGDEQFF. The CDR3 bases are TGTGCCAGCAGTGAAGAAACTAGCGGGGGGGATGAGCAGTTCTTC.

The V call is TRBV27, the J call TRBJ2-4; no clear D gene. The CDR3 has 14 residues. Germline V CDR1 and CDR2: MNHEY, SMNVEV (reference sequence). Trimming pared 2 bases from V and 5 bases from J, leaving 10 bases between. The CDR3 region has the DNA TGTGCCAGCAGTTTAATGGGCACAGAAAACATTCAGTACTTC. Translated: CASSLMGTENIQYF.

The rearrangement joins TRBV6-2 or TRBV6-3 to TRBJ2-3, with 8 bases matching TRBD1. CDR1 and CDR2 (germline): MNHEY, SVGEGT. Trimming at V came to 0 bases and at J to 7 bases, leaving 6 bases not matched to a gene. CDR3 length: 15 residues. CDR3 in DNA: TGTGCCAGCAGTTACTCCAGACAGGGGTTATATACGCAGTATTTT. This codes for CASSYSRQGLYTQYF.

This chain joins TRBV18 and TRBJ2-1; 14 positions match TRBD2. Trimming removed 4 bases from V and 10 bases from J; junction bases left unmatched: 6. CDR1 KGHSH and CDR2 LQKENI come from the germline V gene. CDR3 size: 15 residues. In nucleotides, the CDR3 is TGTGCCAGCTCACTCGGACTAGCGGGGGGCGGCGAGCAGTTCTTC. This encodes CASSLGLAGGGEQFF.

The genes are TRBV5-4 and TRBJ2-3, with D possibly being TRBD2 (5 bases). V dropped 3 bases and J dropped 0 bases, with 17 bases sitting between them. The CDR3 has 17 amino acids. The germline V gene encodes CDR1 SGHNT and CDR2 YYREEE (reference sequence). The CDR3 nucleotides read TGTGCCAGCAGCTCCCTGGTAACGGGGATTAGCACAGATACGCAGTATTTT. Translating it yields CASSSLVTGISTDTQYF.

CDR3 loop: CASSPGLSNTIYF. DNA for the CDR3: TGTGCCAGCTCACCGGGACTCTCGAACACCATATATTTT. This sequence joins TRBV18 and TRBJ1-3; D possibly corresponds to TRBD1 (5 bases). CDR3 length: 13 residues. The germline V gene has CDR1 KGHSH and CDR2 LQKENI. Trimming stripped 3 bases from V and 7 bases from J, with 10 bases between.

V and J are TRBV28 and TRBJ1-1; D is unclear. The germline V gene encodes CDR1 MDHEN and CDR2 SYDVKM. This CDR3 region has 15 residues. V was pared by 4 bases and J by 5 bases, with 17 bases between. CDR3 sequence (DNA): TGTGCCAGCAGTTCCCCGGGAAGGGCGGGAACTGAAGCTTTCTTT. As protein: CASSSPGRAGTEAFF.

The chain is built from TRBV28 and TRBJ1-4; 7 bases match TRBD1. Germline V gene sequence: CDR1 MDHEN, CDR2 SYDVKM. V lost 6 bases and J lost 0; bases outside the gene matches: 7. The length of the CDR3 is 16 residues. The CDR3 DNA reads TGTGCCAGCAGCACTGGACAGGTTGCAACTAATGAAAAACTGTTTTTT. It translates to CASSTGQVATNEKLFF. The full variable domain, completed using reference TRBV28 and TRBJ1-4, is DVKVTQSSRYLVKRTGEKVFLECVQDMDHENMFWYRQDPGLGLRLIYFSYDVKMKEKGDIPEGYSVSREKKERFSLILESASTNQTSMYLCASSTGQVATNEKLFFGSGTQLSVL.

CDR3 protein: CASSPSRVWTEAFF. DNA of the CDR3: TGTGCCAGCAGCCCAAGCCGGGTATGGACTGAAGCTTTCTTT. This chain connects TRBV7-2 to TRBJ1-1; D not certain. Trimming removed 5 bases from V and 5 bases from J, with 15 bases in between. The CDR3 covers 14 residues. CDR1 and CDR2 from the germline V gene are SGHTA and FQGNSA.

The chain combines TRBV5-1 with TRBJ1-2; 7 bases map to TRBD1. V lost 4 bases, J lost 2 bases, and 5 bases stayed unmatched. Germline V gene data show CDR1 as SGHRS and CDR2 as YFSETQ. CDR3 length equals 14 residues. The CDR3 region has the DNA TGCGCCAGCAGCCTGGGACAGCTGAACTATGGCTACACCTTC. This encodes CASSLGQLNYGYTF.

V and J are TRBV5-1 and TRBJ2-7; TRBD2 aligns across 10 bases. Trimming at V came to 0 bases and at J to 2 bases, leaving 5 bases not matched to a gene. CDR3 length: 16 residues. In germline, CDR1 is SGHRS, CDR2 YFSETQ. The CDR3: CASSLGASGGAYEQYF. DNA of the CDR3: TGCGCCAGCAGCTTGGGGGCTAGCGGGGGAGCCTACGAGCAGTACTTC. The variable domain in full, with the rest retrieved from reference TRBV5-1 and TRBJ2-7, is KAGVTQTPRYLIKTRGQQVTLSCSPISGHRSVSWYQQTPGQGLQFLFEYFSETQRNKGNFPGRFSGRQFSNSRSEMNVSTLELGDSALYLCASSLGASGGAYEQYFGPGTRLTVT.

The chain combines TRBV4-2 with TRBJ2-2; 8 bases align to TRBD1. CDR3 length: 18 amino acids. Germline V CDR1 and CDR2: LGHNA, YNFKEQ. The V and J ends lost 2 bases and 3 bases, in that order; junction bases with no gene match: 11. The chain's CDR3 is CASSQQTPGTGYTGELFF. The CDR3 DNA is TGTGCCAGCAGCCAACAAACTCCCGGGACAGGATACACCGGGGAGCTGTTTTTT.

This rearrangement joins TRBV14 to TRBJ1-2; TRBD1 aligns across 10 bases. The CDR3 spans 15 residues. Germline lookup yields CDR1 SGHDN and CDR2 FVKESK. V lost 2 bases and J lost 4; bases outside the gene matches: 4. In DNA form, the CDR3 reads TGTGCCAGCAGCCAATTAGGGACAGGGGCCTATGGCTACACCTTC. Its translation is CASSQLGTGAYGYTF. Complete variable domain (other parts from reference TRBV14 and TRBJ1-2): EAGVTQFPSHSVIEKGQTVTLRCDPISGHDNLYWYRRVMGKEIKFLLHFVKESKQDESGMPNNRFLAERTGGTYSTLKVQPAELEDSGVYFCASSQLGTGAYGYTFGSGTRLTVV.

The rearrangement uses TRBV5-5 and TRBJ2-2; D is unclear. Trimming shortened V by 6 bases and J by 4 bases, and 7 bases separated the two germline ends. Germline CDR1 is SGHKS and CDR2 is YYEKEE (reference sequence). This CDR3 has 12 residues. The CDR3 region has the DNA TGTGCCAGCACCCGACTCACCGGGGAGCTGTTTTTT. Translated, it gives CASTRLTGELFF.

The J gene is TRBJ2-5, the V gene TRBV4-1; D unclear. Trimming removed 2 bases from V and 9 bases from J, with 16 bases in between. CDR1 and CDR2 (germline): MGHRA, YSYEKL. This CDR3 region has 14 residues. Here the CDR3 DNA reads TGCGCCAGCAGCCAACGGCCGCCGCCGGAGTCCCAGTACTTC. Translated, it gives CASSQRPPPESQYF.

The chain has TRBV19 and TRBJ2-3; D is unresolved. V was shortened by 5 bases and J by 3 bases, with 9 bases between the two germline ends. CDR1 and CDR2 (germline): LNHDA, SQIVND (reference sequence). This CDR3 contains 13 residues. In nucleotides, the CDR3 is TGTGCCAGTAGTCCAGCTAGGACAGATACGCAGTATTTT. Residues: CASSPARTDTQYF.

The V and J genes are TRBV11-2 and TRBJ1-6; a possible D gene is TRBD1 (5 bases). V was cut by 5 bases and J by 8 bases, with 19 bases left in between. The CDR3 is made up of 16 amino acids. CDR1 and CDR2 from the germline V gene are SGHAT and FQNNGV. CDR3: CASSPTTRQGYSPLHF. CDR3 bases: TGTGCCAGCAGCCCCACGACGAGGCAGGGATATTCACCCCTCCACTTT.